What follows are 14 T cell receptor beta chains derived from one specimen sequenced in a study of regulatory T cells in long-lasting Graves disease. Libraries of TCR beta came from iRepertoire HTBI primers plus Arm-PCR of CDR3 regions. Each CDR3 protein gets one entry after TCRdb re-called the multiplex PCR reads with MiXCR. Found here are fewer than 450,000 distinct CDR3 sequences, less than 25% of them singletons; the top ten hold 20%. Time point reported: persistent/refractory GD, antithyroid drugs over 5 years with positive TRAb. Making the TCR library involved RNA that had been extracted from PBMCs. This specimen was peripheral blood mononuclear cells (PBMCs), taken when the disease was refractory, from a patient treated with antithyroid drugs. The receptor source for this set is a female donor with Graves disease.

This clonotype was picked up a small number of times. The rearrangement links TRBV20-1 to TRBJ2-3; the D gene is possibly TRBD2 (7 bases). Trimming removed 2 bases at V and 5 bases at J, with 20 bases between. The CDR3 totals 16 residues. In germline, CDR1 is DFQATT, CDR2 SNEGSKA (reference sequence). DNA for the CDR3: TGCAGTGCTAGACCCCCTTGGGGGAGGGGGGGAGATACGCAGTATTTT. This gives the protein CSARPPWGRGGDTQYF.

This clonotype was seen only a few times. A read error may explain this, as a much larger clone is one base away. The chain couples TRBV7-9 to TRBJ2-5; D is unclear. Germline V gives CDR1 SEHNR, CDR2 FQNEAQ (reference sequence). There are 14 residues in the CDR3. V dropped 1 base and J dropped 0 bases, with 6 bases sitting between them. Here the CDR3 reads CASSLEGYQETQYF. The CDR3, as DNA: TGTGCCAGCAGCTTAGAGGGATACCAAGAGACCCAGTACTTC.

The V gene is TRBV29-1, the J gene TRBJ2-3; 10 bases match TRBD2. Germline V gene data show CDR1 as SQVTM and CDR2 as ANQGSEA. This CDR3 spans 15 amino acids. V shed 4 bases and J 5 bases; nucleotides not matched to a gene: 9. This CDR3 reads CSVGASGSGVDTQYF. CDR3 nucleotides: TGCAGCGTTGGTGCTAGCGGGAGTGGGGTAGATACGCAGTATTTT.

V is TRBV10-1 and J is TRBJ2-3; 8 bases are shared with TRBD1. Germline CDR1 and CDR2: WNHNN and SYGVQD (reference sequence). J lost 0 bases, V lost 3 bases, and 2 bases had no gene match. The length of the CDR3 is 15 residues. This chain's CDR3 is CASSEGQGSTDTQYF. In DNA form, the CDR3 reads TGCGCCAGCAGTGAAGGACAGGGAAGCACAGATACGCAGTATTTT.

The rearrangement links TRBV20-1 to TRBJ2-3, with D tentatively TRBD1 or TRBD2 (6 bases each). CDR1 is DFQATT, CDR2 SNEGSKA, per germline (reference sequence). Trimming cost V 7 bases and J 3 bases, with 20 bases left between them. The CDR3 is made up of 15 amino acids. DNA for the CDR3: TGCAGTGGTTCGCTGAGGAGGGGGGTTACAGATACGCAGTATTTT. Translated: CSGSLRRGVTDTQYF.

This clonotype was recorded a few times. The rearrangement joins TRBV12-3 or TRBV12-4 to TRBJ2-2; 8 bases line up with TRBD2. The CDR3 is 15 amino acids. V trimming: 8 bases; J trimming: 8 bases; junction bases outside the gene matches: 13. The CDR3, as DNA: TGTGCCAGCCGGTTATTAGCGGGGCGGGCGGGGGAGCTGTTTTTT. Translation: CASRLLAGRAGELFF.

The rearrangement joins TRBV5-4 to TRBJ1-6, with D possibly TRBD1 on 6 matching bases. V was pared by 1 base and J by 11 bases, with 16 bases between. The CDR3 is 15 amino acids. Germline lookup yields CDR1 SGHNT and CDR2 YYREEE (reference sequence). CDR3 region: CASSLNGQYSPPLHF. CDR3 DNA sequence: TGTGCCAGCAGCTTGAACGGACAGTACTCTCCACCCCTCCACTTT.

The chain employs TRBV28 and TRBJ2-2; D gene uncertain. Germline CDR1 is MDHEN and CDR2 is SYDVKM. CDR3 length equals 14 residues. The V and J ends lost 4 bases and 6 bases respectively, with 12 bases between them. The CDR3 bases are TGTGCCAGCAGTTGGGGTGGGGTCCCCGGGGAGCTGTTTTTT. Amino acids: CASSWGGVPGELFF. The full variable domain, completed using reference TRBV28 and TRBJ2-2, is DVKVTQSSRYLVKRTGEKVFLECVQDMDHENMFWYRQDPGLGLRLIYFSYDVKMKEKGDIPEGYSVSREKKERFSLILESASTNQTSMYLCASSWGGVPGELFFGEGSRLTVL.

The V and J genes are TRBV7-9 and TRBJ2-5; TRBD2 agrees at 12 bases. Looked up from germline, CDR1 is SEHNR and CDR2 is FQNEAQ (reference sequence). The junction had 3 bases not matched to a gene; V was cut back by 0 bases and J by 4 bases. CDR3 size: 16 residues. The CDR3 DNA reads as TGTGCCAGCAGCTTAGCGACTAGCGGGGGATTAGAGACCCAGTACTTC. Residues: CASSLATSGGLETQYF.

Many counts were recorded for this clonotype. The rearrangement links TRBV7-9 to TRBJ2-5; the match to TRBD2 covers 13 bases. With 3 bases clipped from V and 2 bases from J, the junction kept 0 bases outside the gene matches. This CDR3 is built from 15 residues. The V gene's germline CDR1 is SEHNR and CDR2 FQNEAQ (reference sequence). CDR3 sequence (DNA): TGTGCCAGCAGCTTGGGACTAGCGGGGCAAGAGACCCAGTACTTC. Translation: CASSLGLAGQETQYF.

The chain recombines TRBV7-2 with TRBJ1-2, with no clear D. Germline-derived CDR1 and CDR2 are SGHTA and FQGNSA. CDR3 length equals 13 residues. Between the trimmed V and J ends, which lost 6 bases and 3 bases, there was a span of 11 bases. CDR3 coding DNA: TGTGCCAGCAGAAGGGTGGACGACTATGGCTACACCTTC. Protein sequence: CASRRVDDYGYTF.

This chain connects TRBV6-6 to TRBJ2-3, with a possible D match to TRBD2 (7 bases). Per the germline V gene, CDR1 is MNHNY and CDR2 is SVGAGI (reference sequence). The CDR3 extends over 19 amino acids. The V end lost 0 bases, the J end lost 6 bases, and 25 bases lay between the germline ends. The CDR3: CASSYSRGGWSTPGDTQYF. The CDR3 DNA is TGTGCCAGCAGTTACTCGAGGGGGGGGTGGAGCACCCCCGGGGATACGCAGTATTTT.

In the case of this clonotype: One base away lies a much larger clone, so this may be a sequencing read error. This CDR3 fails to terminate in the conserved phenylalanine or tryptophan, so it likely reflects a read error. The chain links TRBV6-2 or TRBV6-3 to TRBJ2-7, with TRBD2 identical over 7 bases. V was clipped by 0 bases and J by 5 bases; unmatched bases: 7. CDR3 size: 15 residues. Germline loops: CDR1 MNHEY, CDR2 SVGEGT. The CDR3 DNA is TGTGCCAGCAGTTACTCGAGATGGGAGGGAAACGAGCAGTACCTC. Its protein product is CASSYSRWEGNEQYL.

J is TRBJ1-5 and V is TRBV18; possibly TRBD1 for D (5 bases). Germline CDR1 is KGHSH and CDR2 is LQKENI. V was pared by 2 bases and J by 7 bases, with 12 bases between. This CDR3 has 14 residues. The CDR3 region is CASSPKGVGQPQHF. Here the CDR3 DNA reads TGTGCCAGCTCACCAAAAGGGGTCGGCCAGCCCCAGCATTTT.